This T cell receptor (beta chain) was sequenced during a study of cytomegalovirus exposure and HLA in healthy donors. 13 Jbeta primers and 60 Vbeta primers were used for the PCR. Generated by immunoSEQ multiplex PCR, the TCRdb table keeps only in-frame clones and is missing some. The table shows approximately 160,000 clones, with over 60% occurring only once. Overall study results and limits: The study listed approximately 170 cytomegalovirus-associated TCR beta chains. The study reported that TCR beta sequences accurately predicted HLA-A and HLA-B alleles in most subjects.

A note on this clone: Its antigen is currently unknown.

Trimming pared 3 bases from V and 0 bases from J, leaving 9 bases between. The CDR3 consists of 16 residues. Germline CDR1 KGHSH, CDR2 LQKENI. This chain connects TRBV18 to TRBJ2-6; D is undetermined. The source material was PBMCs. The sequence was collected from a male donor in good health and CMV-seronegative. CDR3 bases: TGTGCCAGCTCACCTGTCCCCAGCTCTGGGGCCAACGTCCTGACTTTC. Translation gives CASSPVPSSGANVLTF. Using reference TRBV18 and TRBJ2-6 for the parts outside the CDR3, the full variable domain is NAGVMQNPRHLVRRRGQEARLRCSPMKGHSHVYWYRQLPEEGLKFMVYLQKENIIDESGMPKERFSAEFPKEGPSILRIQQVVRGDSAAYFCASSPVPSSGANVLTFGAGSRLTVL.